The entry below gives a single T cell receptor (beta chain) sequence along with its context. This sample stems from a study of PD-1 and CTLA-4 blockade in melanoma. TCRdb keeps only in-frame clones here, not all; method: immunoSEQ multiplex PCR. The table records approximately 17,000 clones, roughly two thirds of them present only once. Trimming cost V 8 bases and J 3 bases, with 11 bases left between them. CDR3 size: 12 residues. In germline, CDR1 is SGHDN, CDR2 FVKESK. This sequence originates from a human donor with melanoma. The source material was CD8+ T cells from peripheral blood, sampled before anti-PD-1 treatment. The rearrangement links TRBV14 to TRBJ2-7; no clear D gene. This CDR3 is CASGVSFYEQYF. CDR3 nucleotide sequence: TGTGCCAGCGGTGTCAGTTTCTACGAGCAGTACTTC.